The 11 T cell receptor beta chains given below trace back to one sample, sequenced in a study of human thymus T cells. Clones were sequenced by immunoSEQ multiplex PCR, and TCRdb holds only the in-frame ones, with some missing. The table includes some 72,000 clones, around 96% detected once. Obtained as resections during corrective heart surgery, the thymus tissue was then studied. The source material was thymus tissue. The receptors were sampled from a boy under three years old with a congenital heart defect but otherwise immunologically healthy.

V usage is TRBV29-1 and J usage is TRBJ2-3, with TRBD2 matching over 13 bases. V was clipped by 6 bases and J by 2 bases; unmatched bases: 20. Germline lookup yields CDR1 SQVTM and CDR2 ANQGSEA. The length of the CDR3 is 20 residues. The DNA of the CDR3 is TGCAGCGTGGAAACCAATACCGGGACTAGCGGGGCGGATATCACAGATACGCAGTATTTT. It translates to CSVETNTGTSGADITDTQYF.

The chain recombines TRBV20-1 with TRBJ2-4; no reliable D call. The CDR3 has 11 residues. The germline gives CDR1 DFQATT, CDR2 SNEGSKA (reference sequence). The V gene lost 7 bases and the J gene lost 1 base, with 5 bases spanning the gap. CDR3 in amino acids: CSGWAKNIQYF. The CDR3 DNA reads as TGCAGTGGATGGGCCAAAAACATTCAGTACTTC.

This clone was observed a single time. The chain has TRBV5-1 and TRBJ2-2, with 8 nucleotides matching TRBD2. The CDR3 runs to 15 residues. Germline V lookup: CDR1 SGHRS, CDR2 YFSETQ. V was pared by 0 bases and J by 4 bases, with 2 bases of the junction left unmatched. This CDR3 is CASSLVLAGTGELFF. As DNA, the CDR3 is TGCGCCAGCAGCTTGGTCCTAGCGGGCACCGGGGAGCTGTTTTTT.

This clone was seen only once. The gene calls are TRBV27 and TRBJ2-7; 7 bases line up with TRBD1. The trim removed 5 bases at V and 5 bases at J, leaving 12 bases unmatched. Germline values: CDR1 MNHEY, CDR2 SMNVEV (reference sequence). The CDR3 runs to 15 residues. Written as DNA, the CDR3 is TGTGCCAGCAGTCCCAGACAGGGTCCCCCCCACGAGCAGTACTTC. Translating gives CASSPRQGPPHEQYF.

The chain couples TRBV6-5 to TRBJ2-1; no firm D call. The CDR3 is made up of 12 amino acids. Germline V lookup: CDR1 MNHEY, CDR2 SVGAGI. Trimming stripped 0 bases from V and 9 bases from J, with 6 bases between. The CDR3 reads CASSYSGVEQFF. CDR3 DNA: TGTGCCAGCAGTTACTCTGGCGTTGAGCAGTTCTTC.

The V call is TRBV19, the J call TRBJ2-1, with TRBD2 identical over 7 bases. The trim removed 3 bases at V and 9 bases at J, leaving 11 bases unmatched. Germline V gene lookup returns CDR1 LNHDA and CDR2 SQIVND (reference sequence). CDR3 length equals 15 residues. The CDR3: CASSIRAGKDAEQFF. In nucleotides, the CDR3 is TGTGCCAGTAGTATCAGAGCGGGGAAAGACGCTGAGCAGTTCTTC.

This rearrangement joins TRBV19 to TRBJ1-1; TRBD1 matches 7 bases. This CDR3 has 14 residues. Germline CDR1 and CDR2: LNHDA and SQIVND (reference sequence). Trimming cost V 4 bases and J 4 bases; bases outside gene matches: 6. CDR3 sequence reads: CASSTYRGGTEAFF. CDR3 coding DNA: TGTGCCAGTAGTACTTACAGGGGTGGCACTGAAGCTTTCTTT.

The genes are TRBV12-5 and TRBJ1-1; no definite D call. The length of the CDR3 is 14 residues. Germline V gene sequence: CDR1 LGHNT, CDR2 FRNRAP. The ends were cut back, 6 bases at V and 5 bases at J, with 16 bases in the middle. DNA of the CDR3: TGTGCTAGTGGCTGGACCCTGGGGAGGACTGAAGCTTTCTTT. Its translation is CASGWTLGRTEAFF.

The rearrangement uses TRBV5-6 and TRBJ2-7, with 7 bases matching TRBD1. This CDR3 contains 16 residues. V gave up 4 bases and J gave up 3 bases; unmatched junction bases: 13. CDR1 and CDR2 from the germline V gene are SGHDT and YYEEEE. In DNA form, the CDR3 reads TGTGCCAGCAGCCTACCCTCGACAGGGACGAACTACGAGCAGTACTTC. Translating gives CASSLPSTGTNYEQYF.

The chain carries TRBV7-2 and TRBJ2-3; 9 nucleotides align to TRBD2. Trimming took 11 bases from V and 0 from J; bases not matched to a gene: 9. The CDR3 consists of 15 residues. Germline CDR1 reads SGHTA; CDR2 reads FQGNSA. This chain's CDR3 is CAGTAGGPSTDTQYF. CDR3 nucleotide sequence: TGTGCCGGCACCGCGGGGGGGCCTAGCACAGATACGCAGTATTTT.

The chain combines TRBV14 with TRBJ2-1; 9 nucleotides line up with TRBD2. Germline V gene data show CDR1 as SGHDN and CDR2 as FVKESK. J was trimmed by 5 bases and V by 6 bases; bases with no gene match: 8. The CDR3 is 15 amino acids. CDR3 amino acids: CASRGLREGDNEQFF. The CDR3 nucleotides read TGTGCCAGCAGGGGTCTGCGGGAGGGTGACAATGAGCAGTTCTTC.